Listed below are T cell receptor beta chains from one sample, sequenced in a study of CD8+ T cells in alopecia areata. The repertoire was sequenced with immunoSEQ multiplex PCR; TCRdb's copy has only in-frame clones and lacks some. The data hold some 240,000 clones, with more than 45% observed a single time. The source material was CD4+ T cells sorted from blood, sampled at week 0. These TCRs come from a human donor with alopecia areata. Both conserved end residues are part of each CDR3. D genes are given only for firm matches. Clone size is given for some rows only: seen once, a few or many times, or a class if the clone is expanded.

>TRBV5-1|TRBJ1-5|.|.
CASSLDLWRGASNQPQHF
TGCGCCAGCAGCTTGGACCTCTGGCGGGGGGCCAGCAATCAGCCCCAGCATTTT
>TRBV2|TRBJ2-7|.|once
CASSYRAYEQYF
TGTGCCAGCAGTTACAGGGCTTACGAGCAGTACTTC
>TRBV5-1|TRBJ2-5|.|.
CASSSRVNQETQYF
TGCGCCAGCAGCTCCCGGGTCAACCAAGAGACCCAGTACTTC
>TRBV6-5|TRBJ1-3|.|few
CASSPSGSGNTIYF
TGTGCCAGCTCCCCTAGTGGATCTGGAAACACCATATATTTT
>TRBV13|TRBJ2-5|TRBD2|.
CASSVGLSRETQYF
TGTGCCAGCAGCGTGGGACTATCAAGGGAGACCCAGTACTTC
>TRBV7-9|TRBJ2-7|TRBD1|.
CASSRGQGGAVGYEQYF
TGTGCCAGCAGCCGTGGACAGGGGGGCGCGGTGGGCTACGAGCAGTACTTC
>TRBV5-6|TRBJ2-7|TRBD1|.
CASSLDRGHEQYF
TGTGCCAGCAGCTTGGACAGGGGGCACGAGCAGTACTTC
>TRBV27|TRBJ2-2|TRBD1|.
CASSLPSIGTGTGELFF
TGTGCCAGCAGTTTGCCCTCTATCGGGACAGGGACCGGGGAGCTGTTTTTT
>TRBV6-5|TRBJ1-2|.|many
CASSYGGQRNYGYTF
TGTGCCAGCAGTTACGGCGGACAGCGCAACTATGGCTACACCTTC
>TRBV30|TRBJ2-1|.|few
CAWKITSSYNEQFF
TGTGCCTGGAAGATAACGAGCTCCTACAATGAGCAGTTCTTC
>TRBV5-1|TRBJ2-3|TRBD2|.
CASSLERDSTDTQYF
TGCGCCAGCAGCTTGGAGCGGGACTCCACAGATACGCAGTATTTT
>TRBV6-1|TRBJ2-7|.|.
CASSENTLGSYEQYF
TGTGCCAGCAGCGAGAACACTCTTGGCTCCTACGAGCAGTACTTC
>TRBV7-9|TRBJ2-5|TRBD1|.
CASRPGQGIETQYF
TGTGCCAGCAGGCCCGGACAGGGAATAGAGACCCAGTACTTC
>TRBV4-2|TRBJ2-1|.|.
CASSQAPHPSYTEQFF
TGTGCCAGCAGCCAAGCGCCACACCCCAGTTACACTGAGCAGTTCTTC
>TRBV29-1|TRBJ2-1|.|few
CSVMVGTYNEQFF
TGCAGCGTTATGGTGGGAACCTACAATGAGCAGTTCTTC
>TRBV5-1|TRBJ2-7|TRBD2|few
CASRPTSGKSYEQYF
TGCGCCAGCAGGCCGACTAGCGGTAAATCCTACGAGCAGTACTTC
>TRBV9|TRBJ2-3|TRBD2|.
CASSPLPLLLAEGTDTQYF
TGTGCCAGCAGCCCTCTCCCCCTACTACTAGCGGAGGGGACAGATACGCAGTATTTT
>TRBV29-1|TRBJ1-1|.|few
CSAEYPETRSSAFF
TGCAGCGCAGAGTATCCCGAGACCAGGTCTTCAGCTTTCTTT
>TRBV4-1|TRBJ2-3|.|few
CASSQKGPGDPDTQYF
TGCGCCAGCAGCCAAAAGGGCCCAGGCGACCCGGATACGCAGTATTTT
>TRBV29-1|TRBJ2-4|.|.
CSGRKGVGNIQYF
TGCAGCGGGCGTAAGGGGGTCGGGAACATTCAGTACTTC
>TRBV30|TRBJ1-4|TRBD1|once
CAWSGTGGVVGKLFF
TGTGCCTGGAGTGGGACAGGGGGCGTGGTTGGAAAACTGTTTTTT
>TRBV4-1|TRBJ2-7|.|.
CASSQYDSYEQYF
TGCGCCAGCAGCCAATACGACTCCTACGAGCAGTACTTC
>TRBV15|TRBJ2-1|.|.
CATSREAYNEQFF
TGTGCCACCAGCAGAGAAGCCTACAATGAGCAGTTCTTC
>TRBV5-1|TRBJ1-5|.|.
CASSYQGGQPQHF
TGCGCCAGCAGCTATCAGGGTGGACAGCCCCAGCATTTT
>TRBV5-1|TRBJ2-5|.|.
CASSPPLPGGTQYF
TGCGCCAGCAGCCCACCCCTCCCTGGCGGGACCCAGTACTTC
>TRBV30|TRBJ2-7|.|.
CAWSRWEKGEQYF
TGTGCCTGGTCTAGGTGGGAGAAGGGAGAGCAGTACTTC
>TRBV30|TRBJ1-5|.|.
CASDGSNQPQHF
TGTGCCTCGGATGGTAGCAATCAGCCCCAGCATTTT
>TRBV6-5|TRBJ2-7|.|few
CASSPSYGAGYEQYF
TGTGCCAGCAGCCCCTCGTATGGGGCGGGATACGAGCAGTACTTC
>TRBV5-1|TRBJ2-5|.|.
CASSSSKGQETQYF
TGCGCCAGCAGCTCTTCTAAGGGTCAAGAGACCCAGTACTTC
>TRBV11-2|TRBJ1-3|.|.
CASSLGGNTIYF
TGTGCCAGCAGCTTAGGTGGAAACACCATATATTTT
>TRBV11-2|TRBJ1-1|.|.
CASSQDSHTEAFF
TGTGCCAGCAGCCAAGACAGCCACACTGAAGCTTTCTTT
>TRBV30|TRBJ1-2|.|.
CAWNLKQGVNYGYTF
TGTGCCTGGAACTTAAAACAGGGAGTTAACTATGGCTACACCTTC
>TRBV27|TRBJ1-5|.|few
CASNRGSGQPQHF
TGTGCCAGCAATCGGGGATCAGGACAGCCCCAGCATTTT
>TRBV29-1|TRBJ2-3|TRBD2|few
CSVALAGGTDTQYF
TGCAGCGTTGCGTTAGCGGGAGGCACAGATACGCAGTATTTT
>TRBV9|TRBJ1-6|TRBD1|.
CASSVEGGGASHNSPLHF
TGTGCCAGCAGCGTAGAGGGAGGGGGCGCAAGCCATAATTCACCCCTCCACTTT
>TRBV25-1|TRBJ2-3|.|.
CASSDGTGHSTDTQYF
TGTGCCAGCAGTGACGGGACGGGACACTCAACAGATACGCAGTATTTT
>TRBV27|TRBJ2-1|.|.
CASHPAGSYNEQFF
TGTGCCAGCCACCCGGCAGGGTCCTACAATGAGCAGTTCTTC
>TRBV5-1|TRBJ2-1|.|.
CASSPSSYNEQFF
TGCGCCAGCAGTCCATCATCCTACAATGAGCAGTTCTTC
>TRBV6-1|TRBJ2-3|.|.
CASSERVGDTQYF
TGTGCCAGCAGTGAAAGGGTGGGAGATACGCAGTATTTT
>TRBV30|TRBJ1-5|.|few
CAWSVPPGTGGIGSNQPQHF
TGTGCCTGGAGTGTGCCCCCCGGGACCGGCGGGATAGGAAGCAATCAGCCCCAGCATTTT
>TRBV30|TRBJ1-4|.|once
CAWSVNSEKLFF
TGTGCCTGGAGTGTAAATAGTGAAAAACTGTTTTTT
>TRBV27|TRBJ2-4|.|.
CASSSPTTGSRNIQYF
TGTGCCAGCAGTTCCCCCACGACGGGTTCCAGGAACATTCAGTACTTC
>TRBV29-1|TRBJ2-3|.|.
CSVGRTDTQYF
TGCAGCGTTGGTCGCACAGATACGCAGTATTTT
>TRBV7-2|TRBJ1-2|TRBD1|.
CASGGTGMFRAYGYTF
TGTGCCAGCGGGGGGACAGGGATGTTTAGGGCCTATGGCTACACCTTC
>TRBV7-8|TRBJ2-2|.|.
CASSPDRLWTGELFF
TGTGCCAGCAGCCCTGACAGGTTGTGGACCGGGGAGCTGTTTTTT
>TRBV19|TRBJ2-1|.|.
CASTVGKYNEQFF
TGTGCCAGTACGGTGGGGAAGTACAATGAGCAGTTCTTC
>TRBV30|TRBJ1-4|.|.
CAWSLSSGANEKLFF
TGTGCCTGGAGTCTATCCTCAGGGGCTAATGAAAAACTGTTTTTT
>TRBV7-2|TRBJ1-4|.|few
CASSFAPPGEKLFF
TGTGCCAGCAGCTTCGCGCCCCCGGGGGAAAAACTGTTTTTT
>TRBV10-1|TRBJ2-2|.|.
CASSVHSAGTGELFF
TGCGCCAGCAGTGTCCACAGTGCGGGGACCGGGGAGCTGTTTTTT
>TRBV10-3|TRBJ1-1|TRBD1|once
CAIRGQGTPEAFF
TGTGCCATCAGAGGACAGGGTACTCCTGAAGCTTTCTTT